The entry below gives a single T cell receptor (beta chain) sequence along with its context. V was cut by 5 bases and J by 1 base, with 12 bases left in between. CDR3 length: 15 residues. CDR1 is KGHSY, CDR2 FQNENV, per germline. The data are from a study of blood T cell repertoires in COVID-19. Study-wide context: Specimens from acute and convalescent COVID-19 originated in the United States, Italy and Spain. T cells, B-cell-depleted T cells, or PBMCs provided the cDNA or gDNA that served as material.

Study processing details: Reference gene primer amplification gave estimated nucleated cell counts. The repertoire was sequenced with immunoSEQ multiplex PCR; TCRdb's copy has only in-frame clones and lacks some. D and trimming were read from the DNA, whereas the V and J calls and clone size are those reported in that table. The repertoire holds approximately 100,000 clones, with approximately 91% as singletons. The chain joins TRBV16 to TRBJ1-5, with D possibly being TRBD1 (5 bases). The sequenced sample was peripheral blood. The TCR originated in a man in his sixties with acute or convalescent COVID-19. The CDR3 spells CASSTGAGSNQPQHF. CDR3 sequence (DNA): TGTGCCAGCAGCACCGGGGCGGGGAGCAATCAGCCCCAGCATTTT.